This passage covers 8 T cell receptor beta chains from one sample sequenced in a study of blood T cell repertoires in COVID-19 (dated by TCRdb to 2020 to 2021). Libraries were built with the immunoSEQ multiplex PCR assay. What TCRdb holds here is the immuneACCESS table cut down to in-frame rearrangements. Part of the clones is not present; checked against another copy, under half of the missing clones reflect an unresolved V gene, and the others are unexplained. For this sample there are 650,000 to 800,000 clones; more than 80% appear just once. 0.2% to 0.3% of the sample is in the top ten clones. The sample comprised peripheral blood. The receptors come from a woman aged 18-29 years with acute or convalescent COVID-19.

The count of this clone is one. This sequence joins TRBV2 and TRBJ2-3; 8 bases agree with TRBD2. The V gene's germline CDR1 is SNHLY and CDR2 FYNNEI. After removal of 1 base from V and 6 bases from J, the junction contained 9 bases not matched to a gene. The CDR3 is made up of 16 amino acids. CDR3 amino acids: CASSEGLVTGGDTQYF. CDR3 sequence (DNA): TGTGCCAGCAGTGAAGGGCTAGTGACGGGGGGGGATACGCAGTATTTT.

The V call is TRBV28, the J call TRBJ1-2; weak D call: TRBD1 (6 bases). The CDR3 runs to 13 residues. V lost 2 bases, J lost 9 bases, and 13 bases lay in between. In germline, CDR1 is MDHEN, CDR2 SYDVKM. CDR3 sequence (DNA): TGTGCCAGCAGTTTAGACGACAGGCTTAGCTACACCTTC. Translating it yields CASSLDDRLSYTF.

The chain has TRBV5-1 and TRBJ1-4, with D possibly being TRBD1 (6 bases). Trimming pared 2 bases from V and 7 bases from J, leaving 12 bases between. The CDR3 runs to 14 residues. CDR1 is SGHRS and CDR2 is YFSETQ in the germline V gene. The CDR3 coding sequence is TGCGCCAGCAGCTTACAGGGCCTACGTGAAAAACTGTTTTTT. As protein: CASSLQGLREKLFF.

V is TRBV6-5 and J is TRBJ1-2; D remains ambiguous. Germline-derived CDR1 and CDR2 are MNHEY and SVGAGI. The CDR3 covers 14 residues. V lost 0 bases and J 6 bases, leaving 11 bases between the germline ends. The CDR3 coding sequence is TGTGCCAGCAGTTACTCGGGCGGGGTTGATGGCTACACCTTC. This codes for CASSYSGGVDGYTF.

V and J are TRBV10-3 and TRBJ2-2; 11 bases match TRBD2. The CDR3 is 18 amino acids. Germline assignment: CDR1 ENHRY and CDR2 SYGVKD. The V segment lost 3 bases and the J segment 2 bases; nucleotides outside the gene matches: 8. The CDR3 here is CAISENSGGATNTGELFF. CDR3 DNA sequence: TGTGCCATCAGTGAAAATAGCGGGGGGGCGACAAACACCGGGGAGCTGTTTTTT.

This clone appeared a single time. The V gene is TRBV19, the J gene TRBJ1-5; 8 nucleotides agree with TRBD1. The J segment lost 1 base and the V segment lost 2 bases, leaving 10 bases of the junction unmatched. The CDR3 spans 18 residues. Germline CDR1 and CDR2: LNHDA and SQIVND (reference sequence). CDR3 protein: CASSIRYPGGRSNQPQHF. DNA for the CDR3: TGTGCCAGTAGTATAAGATATCCAGGGGGCAGGAGCAATCAGCCCCAGCATTTT. Drawing the rest from reference TRBV19 and TRBJ1-5, the complete variable domain is DGGITQSPKYLFRKEGQNVTLSCEQNLNHDAMYWYRQDPGQGLRLIYYSQIVNDFQKGDIAEGYSVSREKKESFPLTVTSAQKNPTAFYLCASSIRYPGGRSNQPQHFGDGTRLSIL.

The J gene is TRBJ1-4, the V gene TRBV15; TRBD1 matches 10 bases. V lost 3 bases, J lost 4 bases, and 5 bases stayed unmatched. The CDR3 runs to 16 residues. The germline gives CDR1 LNHNV, CDR2 YYDKDF (reference sequence). Here the CDR3 reads CATSSDRGLGNEKLFF. As DNA, the CDR3 is TGTGCCACCAGCAGCGACAGGGGGCTTGGTAATGAAAAACTGTTTTTT.

This rearrangement joins TRBV18 to TRBJ1-1; perhaps TRBD1 as D (5 bases). The V end was cut by 5 bases, the J end by 2 bases, with 21 bases between. The CDR3 is 17 amino acids. CDR1 KGHSH and CDR2 LQKENI come from the germline V gene. Written as DNA, the CDR3 is TGTGCCAGCTCATCCACCATTCTGGACGGGGGAAACACTGAAGCTTTCTTT. This sequence encodes CASSSTILDGGNTEAFF.